Listed here are 24 T cell receptor beta chains from one sample, sequenced in a study of T cell responses to AZD1222 COVID-19 vaccine. The table came from immunoSEQ multiplex PCR; TCRdb's copy has only in-frame clones and leaves some out. The table has about 120,000 clones, more than 85% seen once. Sample: peripheral blood, taken on day 0 of AZD1222 vaccination. The receptor set was obtained from an adult in good health.

V and J are TRBV7-3 and TRBJ2-2; 8 bases are shared with TRBD2. The CDR3 has 15 residues. Looked up from germline, CDR1 is SGHTA and CDR2 is FQGTGA. V was pared by 8 bases and J by 0 bases, with 5 bases of the junction left unmatched. The CDR3 DNA follows: TGTGCCAGCGGACCGGGACTAGCGAACACCGGGGAGCTGTTTTTT. It is translated as CASGPGLANTGELFF.

The rearrangement links TRBV2 to TRBJ1-4; D not certain. CDR3 length equals 12 residues. Germline V gene lookup returns CDR1 SNHLY and CDR2 FYNNEI. With 7 bases removed from V and 13 bases from J, the gap between germline ends came to 16 bases. The CDR3 nucleotides are TGTGCCAGCACGTCCCTTTCTGAGGGACTGTTTTTT. It is translated as CASTSLSEGLFF.

V is TRBV28 and J is TRBJ1-2; possible D gene TRBD1, 6 bases. Trimming cost V 7 bases and J 7 bases, with 16 bases left between them. Germline loops: CDR1 MDHEN, CDR2 SYDVKM. The CDR3 spans 13 residues. Here the CDR3 reads CASTSGGPSGYTF. As DNA, the CDR3 is TGTGCCAGCACCAGCGGGGGGCCGAGTGGCTACACCTTC.

This chain uses TRBV6-5 with TRBJ1-6; 7 bases agree with TRBD1. Germline V lookup: CDR1 MNHEY, CDR2 SVGAGI. V dropped 11 bases and J dropped 2; count of bases not matched to a gene: 6. The CDR3 covers 14 residues. CDR3 sequence reads: CAARQGPYNSPLHF. CDR3 nucleotide sequence: TGTGCCGCCCGACAGGGCCCCTATAATTCACCCCTCCACTTT.

The chain is built from TRBV29-1 and TRBJ2-1; 7 positions agree with TRBD1. Germline CDR1 reads SQVTM; CDR2 reads ANQGSEA. The ends lost 7 bases at V and 1 base at J; junction bases unmatched: 1. This CDR3 contains 12 residues. CDR3 loop: CSGGQSYNEQFF. CDR3 nucleotides: TGCAGCGGGGGACAGTCCTACAATGAGCAGTTCTTC.

The J gene is TRBJ1-2, the V gene TRBV7-2; D is possibly TRBD1 (5 bases). Trimming cost V 0 bases and J 6 bases, with 8 bases left between them. This CDR3 region has 13 residues. CDR1 is SGHTA and CDR2 is FQGNSA in the germline V gene. The CDR3 region has the DNA TGTGCCAGCAGCTTAGCAGGGGTGGATGGCTACACCTTC. Protein: CASSLAGVDGYTF. Drawing the rest from reference TRBV7-2 and TRBJ1-2, the complete variable domain is GAGVSQSPSNKVTEKGKDVELRCDPISGHTALYWYRQSLGQGLEFLIYFQGNSAPDKSGLPSDRFSAERTGGSVSTLTIQRTQQEDSAVYLCASSLAGVDGYTFGSGTRLTVV.

The J gene is TRBJ1-5, the V gene TRBV7-2, with TRBD1 matching over 7 bases. Germline V lookup: CDR1 SGHTA, CDR2 FQGNSA. With V trimmed by 4 bases and J by 6 bases, 9 bases remained unmatched. The CDR3 runs to 15 residues. The CDR3 loop reads CASSSEAGGGQPQHF. The CDR3 nucleotides are TGTGCCAGCAGCTCAGAAGCAGGGGGAGGTCAGCCCCAGCATTTT.

The rearrangement joins TRBV19 to TRBJ1-1; no firm D call. The CDR3 has 14 residues. CDR1 LNHDA and CDR2 SQIVND come from the germline V gene (reference sequence). The germline V and J ends were trimmed by 3 bases and 3 bases, with 11 bases remaining between them. CDR3 coding DNA: TGTGCCAGTAGTATCGGCAGTACCTACACTGAAGCTTTCTTT. Its translation: CASSIGSTYTEAFF.

The chain links TRBV29-1 to TRBJ1-1; 8 positions agree with TRBD1. CDR1 SQVTM and CDR2 ANQGSEA come from the germline V gene. The junction had 3 bases not matched to a gene; V was cut back by 2 bases and J by 4 bases. There are 13 residues in the CDR3. CDR3 nucleotides: TGCAGCGTTGAACTCGACAGGGGCACTGAAGCTTTCTTT. The encoded protein is CSVELDRGTEAFF.

The chain carries TRBV7-9 and TRBJ1-1; 10 positions agree with TRBD1. CDR1 SEHNR and CDR2 FQNEAQ come from the germline V gene (reference sequence). The CDR3 sequence is 16 residues long. V lost 5 bases, J lost 0 bases, and 6 bases stayed unmatched. The chain's CDR3 is CASSTGTGVLNTEAFF. CDR3 bases: TGTGCCAGCAGCACCGGGACAGGGGTGTTGAACACTGAAGCTTTCTTT.

J is TRBJ1-2 and V is TRBV13; TRBD1 matches at 7 bases. From germline, CDR1 is PRHDT and CDR2 FYEKMQ (reference sequence). This CDR3 is built from 15 residues. Unmatched junction bases numbered 6, after V lost 1 base and J lost 4 bases. The CDR3 region is CASSLVDRAAYGYTF. The CDR3 nucleotides read TGTGCCAGCAGCTTAGTCGACAGGGCAGCCTATGGCTACACCTTC.

The chain joins TRBV5-6 to TRBJ1-2; D unresolved. Germline V gene data show CDR1 as SGHDT and CDR2 as YYEEEE. The CDR3 covers 14 residues. Trimming left V 2 bases short and J 7 bases short, with 15 bases between. Here the CDR3 reads CASSFKTRRSGYTF. CDR3 nucleotides: TGTGCCAGCAGCTTCAAGACCCGGCGTTCTGGCTACACCTTC.

The rearrangement uses TRBV9 and TRBJ1-3; D not resolved. Germline V gene sequence: CDR1 SGDLS, CDR2 YYNGEE. V lost 0 bases, J lost 2 bases, and 12 bases lay in between. This CDR3 has 16 residues. CDR3 bases: TGTGCCAGCAGCGTAGAAAGTGAAGGTGCTGGAAACACCATATATTTT. Residues: CASSVESEGAGNTIYF.

V is TRBV18 and J is TRBJ1-1; no definite D call. Germline assignment: CDR1 KGHSH and CDR2 LQKENI. Trimming took 3 bases from V and 0 from J, leaving 5 bases between them. The CDR3 is made up of 13 amino acids. CDR3 DNA: TGTGCCAGCTCACCTGGCCTGAACACTGAAGCTTTCTTT. Translation: CASSPGLNTEAFF.

V and J are TRBV11-2 and TRBJ2-5; D not certain. V gave up 5 bases and J gave up 5 bases, with 12 bases separating them. The germline gives CDR1 SGHAT, CDR2 FQNNGV. CDR3 size: 13 residues. Here the CDR3 DNA reads TGTGCCAGCAGCCGATATACTCGGGAGACCCAGTACTTC. Protein sequence: CASSRYTRETQYF.

This chain uses TRBV28 with TRBJ1-2, with D perhaps TRBD1 (6 bases). Trimming shortened V by 8 bases and J by 7 bases, and 17 bases separated the two germline ends. The germline V gene encodes CDR1 MDHEN and CDR2 SYDVKM. This CDR3 comprises 13 residues. The CDR3 DNA sequence: TGTGCCAGCCATATTGAACAGGGACTTGGCTACACCTTC. It codes for CASHIEQGLGYTF.

The chain has TRBV30 and TRBJ1-5; D not resolved. Deletions cut 2 bases from V and 8 bases from J, with 13 bases between. The CDR3 has 13 residues. The germline V gene has CDR1 GTSNPN and CDR2 SVGIG (reference sequence). The CDR3 DNA sequence: TGTGCCTGGAGTTCTGGGAGTAAAGAGCCCCAGCATTTT. Amino acids: CAWSSGSKEPQHF.

The chain couples TRBV5-1 to TRBJ1-5; 10 positions match TRBD1. This CDR3 has 14 amino acids. V trimming: 0 bases; J trimming: 7 bases; junction bases outside the gene matches: 1. Germline V gene sequence: CDR1 SGHRS, CDR2 YFSETQ. The CDR3 sequence is CASSLGDRGQPQHF. The CDR3 DNA reads as TGCGCCAGCAGCTTGGGGGACAGGGGCCAGCCCCAGCATTTT.

The chain combines TRBV28 with TRBJ1-2, with a tentative D call TRBD1 (5 bases). This CDR3 spans 14 amino acids. V lost 6 bases and J lost 4, with 15 bases in between. Per germline, CDR1 MDHEN and CDR2 SYDVKM. The chain's CDR3 is CASSSHGTPYGYTF. The DNA for the CDR3 is TGTGCCAGCAGCTCCCATGGGACCCCCTATGGCTACACCTTC.

The chain links TRBV27 to TRBJ2-3, with D possibly TRBD2 on 5 matching bases. Per the germline V gene, CDR1 is MNHEY and CDR2 is SMNVEV (reference sequence). V shed 6 bases and J shed 1 base, with 8 bases lying between them. There are 13 residues in the CDR3. The CDR3 DNA reads as TGTGCCAGCAGGGGTAGCGGCACAGATACGCAGTATTTT. It yields the protein CASRGSGTDTQYF.

The chain carries TRBV27 and TRBJ2-7; D might be TRBD2 (6 bases). The CDR3 loop spans 14 amino acids. V dropped 5 bases and J dropped 0 bases, with 11 bases sitting between them. The V gene's germline CDR1 is MNHEY and CDR2 SMNVEV (reference sequence). The CDR3 DNA sequence: TGTGCCAGCAGTCGAGTGGGACTCTCCTACGAGCAGTACTTC. Residues: CASSRVGLSYEQYF.

V gene TRBV18 combines with J gene TRBJ1-1; no reliable D call. V lost 3 bases, J lost 0 bases, and 11 bases lay in between. The CDR3 runs 15 residues. CDR1 is KGHSH and CDR2 is LQKENI in the germline V gene. The CDR3 spells CASSPPAGMNTEAFF. DNA for the CDR3: TGTGCCAGCTCACCCCCCGCGGGTATGAACACTGAAGCTTTCTTT.

The chain recombines TRBV7-3 with TRBJ2-2; D is uncertain. CDR1 and CDR2 from the germline V gene are SGHTA and FQGTGA. CDR3 length: 16 residues. The V gene lost 5 bases and the J gene lost 2 bases, with 15 bases spanning the gap. CDR3 nucleotide sequence: TGTGCCAGCAGCCCTATTGTGACGGCAAACACCGGGGAGCTGTTTTTT. It specifies CASSPIVTANTGELFF.

This clone was seen ten or more times. This chain links TRBV11-1 with TRBJ2-3; perhaps D is TRBD1 or TRBD2 (5 bases each). Trimming cost V 3 bases and J 2 bases, with 12 bases left between them. There are 15 residues in the CDR3. CDR1 is SGHAT and CDR2 is FQDESV in the germline V gene (reference sequence). The CDR3 spells CASSLGVGDTDTQYF. In DNA, the CDR3 is TGTGCCAGCAGCTTGGGGGTAGGCGACACAGATACGCAGTATTTT.